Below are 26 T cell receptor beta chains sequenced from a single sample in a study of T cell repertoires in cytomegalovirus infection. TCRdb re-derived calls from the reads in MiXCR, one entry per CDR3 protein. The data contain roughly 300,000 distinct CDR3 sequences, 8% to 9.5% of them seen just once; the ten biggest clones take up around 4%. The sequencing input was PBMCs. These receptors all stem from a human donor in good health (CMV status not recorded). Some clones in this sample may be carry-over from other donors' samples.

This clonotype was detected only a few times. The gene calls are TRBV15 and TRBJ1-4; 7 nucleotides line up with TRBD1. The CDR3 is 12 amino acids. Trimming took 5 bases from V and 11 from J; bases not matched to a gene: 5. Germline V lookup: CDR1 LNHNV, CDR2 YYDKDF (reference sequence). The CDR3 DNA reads TGTGCCACCAGCCCTCAGGGACAGAAACTGTTTTTT. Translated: CATSPQGQKLFF.

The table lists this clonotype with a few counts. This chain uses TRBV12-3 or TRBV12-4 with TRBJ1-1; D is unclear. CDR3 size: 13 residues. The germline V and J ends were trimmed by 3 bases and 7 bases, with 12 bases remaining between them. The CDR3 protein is CASSFGGPLEAFF. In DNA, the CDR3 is TGTGCCAGCAGTTTCGGCGGACCCCTTGAAGCTTTCTTT.

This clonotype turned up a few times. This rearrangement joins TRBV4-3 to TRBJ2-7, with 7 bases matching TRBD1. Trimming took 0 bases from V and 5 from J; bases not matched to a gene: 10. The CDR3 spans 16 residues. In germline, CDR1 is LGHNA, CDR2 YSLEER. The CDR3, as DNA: TGCGCCAGCAGCCAAGAGGCAGCCAGGGGGTCAAACGAGCAGTACTTC. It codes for CASSQEAARGSNEQYF.

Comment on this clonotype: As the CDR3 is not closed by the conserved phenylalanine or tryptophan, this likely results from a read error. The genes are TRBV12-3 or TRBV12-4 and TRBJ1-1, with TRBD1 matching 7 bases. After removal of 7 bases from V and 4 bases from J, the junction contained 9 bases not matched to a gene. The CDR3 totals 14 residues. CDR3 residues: CASITQGWGTEAFL. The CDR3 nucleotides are TGTGCCAGCATCACACAGGGGTGGGGCACTGAAGCTTTCCTT.

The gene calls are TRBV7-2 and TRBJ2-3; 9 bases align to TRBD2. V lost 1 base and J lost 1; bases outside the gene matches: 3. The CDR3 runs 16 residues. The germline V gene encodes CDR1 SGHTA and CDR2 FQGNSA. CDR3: CASSLGERGGTDTQYF. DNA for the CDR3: TGTGCCAGCAGCTTAGGGGAGCGGGGGGGCACAGATACGCAGTATTTT.

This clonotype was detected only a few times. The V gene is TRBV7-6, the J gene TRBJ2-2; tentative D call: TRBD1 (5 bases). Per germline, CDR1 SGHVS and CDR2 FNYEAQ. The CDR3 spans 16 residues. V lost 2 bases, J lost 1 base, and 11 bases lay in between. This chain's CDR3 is CASSLSGQGNTGELFF. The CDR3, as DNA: TGTGCCAGCAGCTTAAGTGGACAAGGGAACACCGGGGAGCTGTTTTTT.

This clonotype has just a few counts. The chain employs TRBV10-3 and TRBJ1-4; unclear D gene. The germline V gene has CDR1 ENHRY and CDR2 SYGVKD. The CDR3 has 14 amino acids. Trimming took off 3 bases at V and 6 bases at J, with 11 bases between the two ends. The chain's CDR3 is CAISDSFGDEKLFF. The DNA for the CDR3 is TGTGCCATCAGTGATAGTTTTGGGGATGAAAAACTGTTTTTT.

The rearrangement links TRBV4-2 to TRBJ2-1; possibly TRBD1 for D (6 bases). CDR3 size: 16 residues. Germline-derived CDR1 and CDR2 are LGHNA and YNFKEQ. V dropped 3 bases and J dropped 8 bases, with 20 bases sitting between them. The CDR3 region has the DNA TGTGCCAGCAGCCAGGTGGGAAACAGGGTGGGCGATGAGCAGTTCTTC. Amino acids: CASSQVGNRVGDEQFF.

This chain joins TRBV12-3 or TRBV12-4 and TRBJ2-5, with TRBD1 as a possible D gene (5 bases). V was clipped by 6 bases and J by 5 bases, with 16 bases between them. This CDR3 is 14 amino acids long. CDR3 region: CASSSQGARETQYF. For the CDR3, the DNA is TGTGCCAGCAGCAGTCAAGGGGCAAGGGAGACCCAGTACTTC.

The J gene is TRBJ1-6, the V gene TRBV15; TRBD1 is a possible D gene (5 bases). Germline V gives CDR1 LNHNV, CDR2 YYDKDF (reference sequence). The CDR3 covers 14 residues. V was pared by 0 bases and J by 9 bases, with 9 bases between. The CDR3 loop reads CATSREGVGSPLHF. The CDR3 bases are TGTGCCACCAGCAGAGAAGGGGTTGGTTCACCCCTCCACTTT. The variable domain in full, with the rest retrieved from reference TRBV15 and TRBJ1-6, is DAMVIQNPRYQVTQFGKPVTLSCSQTLNHNVMYWYQQKSSQAPKLLFHYYDKDFNNEADTPDNFQSRRPNTSFCFLDIRSPGLGDTAMYLCATSREGVGSPLHFGNGTRLTVT.

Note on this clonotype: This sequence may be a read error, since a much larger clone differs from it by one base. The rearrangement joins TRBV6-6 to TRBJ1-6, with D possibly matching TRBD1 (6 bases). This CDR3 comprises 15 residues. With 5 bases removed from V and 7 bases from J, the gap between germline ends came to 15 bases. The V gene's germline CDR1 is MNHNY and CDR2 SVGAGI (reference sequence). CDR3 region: CASSVGQDQNSPLHF. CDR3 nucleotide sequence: TGTGCCAGCAGTGTGGGACAAGACCAAAATTCACCCCTCCACTTT.

The CDR3 region is CASSPTANTEAFF. The CDR3 DNA follows: TGTGCCAGCAGCCCTACAGCTAACACTGAAGCTTTCTTT. The gene calls are TRBV7-3 and TRBJ1-1; no firm D call. Per germline, CDR1 SGHTA and CDR2 FQGTGA. This CDR3 spans 13 amino acids. V lost 5 bases, J lost 2 bases, and 9 bases lay in between.

Here the CDR3 reads CASSSYVTDTQYF. As DNA, the CDR3 is TGTGCCAGCAGCTCTTACGTTACAGATACGCAGTATTTT. The rearrangement uses TRBV7-2 and TRBJ2-3; no clear D. With 4 bases removed from V and 3 bases from J, the gap between germline ends came to 8 bases. The CDR3 length is 13 residues. Germline CDR1 and CDR2: SGHTA and FQGNSA.

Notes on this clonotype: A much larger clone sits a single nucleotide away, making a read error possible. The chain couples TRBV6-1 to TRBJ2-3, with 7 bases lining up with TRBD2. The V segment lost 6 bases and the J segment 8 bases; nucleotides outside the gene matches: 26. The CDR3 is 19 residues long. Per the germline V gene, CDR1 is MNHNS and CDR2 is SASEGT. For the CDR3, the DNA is TGTGCCAGCAGCTTCGGACCGCTCGGACTAGTGGGGAAGAAGGGTACGCAGTATTTT. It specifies CASSFGPLGLVGKKGTQYF.

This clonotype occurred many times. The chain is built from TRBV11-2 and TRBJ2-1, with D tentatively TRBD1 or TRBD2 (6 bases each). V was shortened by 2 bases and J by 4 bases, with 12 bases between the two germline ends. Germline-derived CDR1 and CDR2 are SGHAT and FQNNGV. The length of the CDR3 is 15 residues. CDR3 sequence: CASSLIRGPYNEQFF. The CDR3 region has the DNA TGTGCCAGCAGCTTAATCCGGGGGCCATACAATGAGCAGTTCTTC.

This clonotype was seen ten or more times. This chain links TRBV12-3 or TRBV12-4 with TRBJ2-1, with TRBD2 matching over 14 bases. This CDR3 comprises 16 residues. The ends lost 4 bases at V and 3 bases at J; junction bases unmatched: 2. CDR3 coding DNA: TGTGCCAGCAGTTCGGGGACTAGCGGGGGCTACAATGAGCAGTTCTTC. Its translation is CASSSGTSGGYNEQFF.

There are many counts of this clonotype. CDR3: CASSYSNLRGPNTGELFF. In nucleotides, the CDR3 is TGTGCCAGCAGTTACTCGAACTTGAGGGGCCCGAACACCGGGGAGCTGTTTTTT. The V gene is TRBV6-8, the J gene TRBJ2-2; D is possibly TRBD1 or TRBD2 (5 bases each). Germline V lookup: CDR1 MNHGY, CDR2 SAAAGT. Trimming took off 0 bases at V and 0 bases at J, with 14 bases between the two ends. The CDR3 has 18 residues.

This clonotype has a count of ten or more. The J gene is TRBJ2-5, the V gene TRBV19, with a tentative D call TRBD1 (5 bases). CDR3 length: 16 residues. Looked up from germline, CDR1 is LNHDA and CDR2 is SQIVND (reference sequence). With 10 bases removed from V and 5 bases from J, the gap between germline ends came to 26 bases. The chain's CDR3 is CATQSTDLAKGETQYF. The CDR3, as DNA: TGTGCCACCCAGTCTACGGATTTGGCAAAGGGGGAGACCCAGTACTTC.

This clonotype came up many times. Written as DNA, the CDR3 is TGTGCCAGCAGCACACAGGGGGCGACGGACACTGAAGCTTTCTTT. This encodes CASSTQGATDTEAFF. The chain has TRBV11-1 and TRBJ1-1; 9 bases agree with TRBD1. Germline V gene sequence: CDR1 SGHAT, CDR2 FQDESV (reference sequence). The CDR3 is 15 residues long. V trimming: 5 bases; J trimming: 3 bases; junction bases outside the gene matches: 7.

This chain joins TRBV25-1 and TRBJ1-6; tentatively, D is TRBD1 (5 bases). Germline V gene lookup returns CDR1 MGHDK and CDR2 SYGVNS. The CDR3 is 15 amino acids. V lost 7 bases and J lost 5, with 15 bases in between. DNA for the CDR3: TGTGCCAGCAAGAAACCGGGACCGAATAATTCACCCCTCCACTTT. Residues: CASKKPGPNNSPLHF.

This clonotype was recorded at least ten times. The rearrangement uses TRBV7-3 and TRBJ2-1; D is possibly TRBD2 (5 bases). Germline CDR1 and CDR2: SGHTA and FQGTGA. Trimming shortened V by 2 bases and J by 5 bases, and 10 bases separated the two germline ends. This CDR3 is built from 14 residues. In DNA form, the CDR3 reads TGTGCCAGCAGCTTACAGGCGGGTAACAATGAGCAGTTCTTC. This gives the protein CASSLQAGNNEQFF.

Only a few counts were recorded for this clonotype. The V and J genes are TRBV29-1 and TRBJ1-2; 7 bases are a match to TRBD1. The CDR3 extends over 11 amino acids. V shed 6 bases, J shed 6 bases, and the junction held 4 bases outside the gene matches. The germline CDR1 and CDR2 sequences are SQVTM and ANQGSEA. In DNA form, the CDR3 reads TGCAGCGTAGGACAGGTTAATGGCTACACCTTC. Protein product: CSVGQVNGYTF.

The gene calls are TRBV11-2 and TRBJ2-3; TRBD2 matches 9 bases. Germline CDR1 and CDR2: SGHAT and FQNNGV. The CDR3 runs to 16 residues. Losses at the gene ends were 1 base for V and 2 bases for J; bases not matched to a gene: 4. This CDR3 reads CASSLGRGGSTDTQYF. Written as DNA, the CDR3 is TGTGCCAGCAGCTTAGGGCGGGGGGGATCCACAGATACGCAGTATTTT.

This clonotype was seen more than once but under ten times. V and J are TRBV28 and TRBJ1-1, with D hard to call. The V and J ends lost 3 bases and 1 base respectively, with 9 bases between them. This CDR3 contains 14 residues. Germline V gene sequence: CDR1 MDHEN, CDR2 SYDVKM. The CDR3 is CASSFDSQNTEAFF. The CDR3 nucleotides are TGTGCCAGCAGTTTTGATAGCCAGAACACTGAAGCTTTCTTT.

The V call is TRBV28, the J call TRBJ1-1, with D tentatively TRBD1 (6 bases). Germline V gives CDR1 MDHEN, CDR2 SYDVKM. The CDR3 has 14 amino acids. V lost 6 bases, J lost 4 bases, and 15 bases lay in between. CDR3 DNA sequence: TGTGCCAGCAGGGTTACAGGGCTGCTCACTGAAGCTTTCTTT. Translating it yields CASRVTGLLTEAFF.

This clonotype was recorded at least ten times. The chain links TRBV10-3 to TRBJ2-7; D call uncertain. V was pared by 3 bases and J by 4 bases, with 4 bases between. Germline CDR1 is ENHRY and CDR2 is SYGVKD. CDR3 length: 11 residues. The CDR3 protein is CAISDSYEQYF. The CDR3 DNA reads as TGTGCCATCAGTGACTCTTACGAGCAGTACTTC.